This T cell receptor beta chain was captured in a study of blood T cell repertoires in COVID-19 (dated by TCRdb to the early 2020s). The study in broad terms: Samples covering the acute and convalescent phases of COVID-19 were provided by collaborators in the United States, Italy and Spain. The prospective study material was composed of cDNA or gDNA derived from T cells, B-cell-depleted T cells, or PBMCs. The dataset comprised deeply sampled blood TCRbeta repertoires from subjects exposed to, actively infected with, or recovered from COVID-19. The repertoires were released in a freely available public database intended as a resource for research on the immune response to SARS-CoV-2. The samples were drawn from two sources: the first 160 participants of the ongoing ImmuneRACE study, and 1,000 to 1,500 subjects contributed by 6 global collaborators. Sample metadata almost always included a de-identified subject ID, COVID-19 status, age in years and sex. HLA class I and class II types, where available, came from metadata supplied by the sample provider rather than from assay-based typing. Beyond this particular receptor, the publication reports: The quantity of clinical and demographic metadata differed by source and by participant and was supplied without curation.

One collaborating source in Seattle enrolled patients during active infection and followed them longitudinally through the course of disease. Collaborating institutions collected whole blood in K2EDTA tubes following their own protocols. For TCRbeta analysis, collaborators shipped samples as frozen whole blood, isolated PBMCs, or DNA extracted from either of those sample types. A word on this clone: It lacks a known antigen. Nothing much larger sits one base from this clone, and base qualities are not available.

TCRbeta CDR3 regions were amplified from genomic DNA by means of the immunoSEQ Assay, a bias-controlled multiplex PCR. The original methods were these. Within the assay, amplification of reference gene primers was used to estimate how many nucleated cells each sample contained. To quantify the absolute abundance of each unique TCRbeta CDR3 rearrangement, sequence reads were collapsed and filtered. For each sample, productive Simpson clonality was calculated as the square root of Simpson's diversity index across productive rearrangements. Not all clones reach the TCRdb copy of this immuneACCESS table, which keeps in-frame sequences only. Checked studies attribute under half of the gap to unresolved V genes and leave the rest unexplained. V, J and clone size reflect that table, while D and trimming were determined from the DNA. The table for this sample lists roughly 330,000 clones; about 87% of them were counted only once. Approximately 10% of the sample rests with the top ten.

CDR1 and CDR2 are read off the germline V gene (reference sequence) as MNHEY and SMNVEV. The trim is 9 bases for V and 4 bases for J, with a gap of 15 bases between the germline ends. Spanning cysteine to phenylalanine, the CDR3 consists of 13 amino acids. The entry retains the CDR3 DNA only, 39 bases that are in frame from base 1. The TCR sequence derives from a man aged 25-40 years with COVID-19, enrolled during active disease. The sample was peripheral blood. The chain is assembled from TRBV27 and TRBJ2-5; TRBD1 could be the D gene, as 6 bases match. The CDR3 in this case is CARMRTDGETQYF. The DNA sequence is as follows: TGTGCCAGAATGCGGACAGACGGAGAGACCCAGTACTTC.